This T cell receptor (beta chain) came from a study of cytomegalovirus exposure and HLA in healthy donors. Only in-frame clones appear in the TCRdb table, and some are missing; sequencing was by immunoSEQ multiplex PCR. Of approximately 270,000 clones in the sample, 80% to 90% were seen once. Trimming took 0 bases from V and 5 from J, leaving 9 bases between them. Germline loops: CDR1 SGHRS, CDR2 YFSETQ. The CDR3 runs 14 residues. J is TRBJ2-1 and V is TRBV5-1, with D maybe TRBD2 (5 bases). The sample was PBMCs. This receptor was taken from a woman aged 18-29 years in good health and CMV-seronegative. CDR3 residues: CASSLGLRDNEQFF. As DNA, the CDR3 is TGCGCCAGCAGCTTGGGGTTGCGGGACAATGAGCAGTTCTTC.